The T cell receptor (beta chain) described here comes from a study of cytomegalovirus exposure and HLA in healthy donors. Study overall: A prior analysis found 117 million unique TCR beta sequences from approximately 200 million T cells.

Researchers ran the PCR with 60 Vbeta and 13 Jbeta primers. Using immunoSEQ multiplex PCR, the repertoire was profiled, and TCRdb retains in-frame clones only, with some absent. The table includes some 250,000 clones, 82% detected once. Healthy donors of bone marrow made up the group. V lost 0 bases to trimming and J lost 5 bases, with 9 bases between them. The CDR3 runs to 14 residues. In germline, CDR1 is SGHRS, CDR2 YFSETQ. General study findings and limits: Later, an analysis found that common viral pathogens appeared to be linked with several of the most significant clusters. One variant, a missense change in DCLRE1C, was linked in a later analysis to TCR beta V- and J-gene trimming.

Regarding this clone: Its antigen remains unknown.

The J gene is TRBJ1-5, the V gene TRBV5-1, with a weak D call TRBD1 (5 bases). The TCR comes from a woman aged 40-49 years in good health and CMV-seropositive. Sequencing was done on a sample of PBMCs. The CDR3 nucleotides read TGCGCCAGCAGCTTGGGCCAGGGTGATCAGCCCCAGCATTTT. Protein: CASSLGQGDQPQHF.